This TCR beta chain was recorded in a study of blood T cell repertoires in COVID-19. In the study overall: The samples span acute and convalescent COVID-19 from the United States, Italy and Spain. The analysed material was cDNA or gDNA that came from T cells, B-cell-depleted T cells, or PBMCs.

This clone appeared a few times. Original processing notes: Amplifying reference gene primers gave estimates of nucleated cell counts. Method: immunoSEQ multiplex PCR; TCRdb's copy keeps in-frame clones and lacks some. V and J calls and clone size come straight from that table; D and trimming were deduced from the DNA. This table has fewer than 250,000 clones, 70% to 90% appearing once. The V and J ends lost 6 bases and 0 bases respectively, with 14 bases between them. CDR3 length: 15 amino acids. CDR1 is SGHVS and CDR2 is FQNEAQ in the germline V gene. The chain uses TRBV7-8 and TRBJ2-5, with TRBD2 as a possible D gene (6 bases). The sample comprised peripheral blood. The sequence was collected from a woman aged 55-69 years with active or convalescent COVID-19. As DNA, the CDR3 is TGTGCCAGCAGTTTGGGCGGGGATTACCAAGAGACCCAGTACTTC. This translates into CASSLGGDYQETQYF.